The 5 T cell receptor beta chains below come from one sample, sequenced in a study of blood T cells in healthy people across ages. The second PCR ran roughly 6 to 11 cycles with a sample-barcoded 5' primer and J-beta primers. One entry per CDR3 protein, called by TCRdb with MiXCR from the 5' RACE reads. The sample includes around 1,000,000 distinct CDR3 sequences, approximately 38% of them seen just once. Source material: blood. These receptors came from a man younger than 35 in good health.

This chain uses TRBV12-3 or TRBV12-4 with TRBJ1-1; 9 bases are a match to TRBD1. The CDR3 totals 16 residues. V was clipped by 8 bases and J by 1 base; unmatched bases: 11. In DNA, the CDR3 is TGTGCCAGCGTAGCGACACTGGGACAGGGGAACACTGAAGCTTTCTTT. Translation gives CASVATLGQGNTEAFF.

This clonotype has more than one count but fewer than ten. V gene TRBV12-3 or TRBV12-4 combines with J gene TRBJ2-1; the D is unclear. CDR3 size: 17 residues. Trimming left V 6 bases short and J 8 bases short, with 26 bases between. CDR3 coding DNA: TGTGCCAGCAGCTTGACCCGGATCGGGCCGGGCGTCGATGAGCAGTTCTTC. It encodes CASSLTRIGPGVDEQFF.

The rearrangement uses TRBV27 and TRBJ1-1, with D perhaps matching TRBD1 (5 bases). The CDR3 runs 14 residues. Germline V CDR1 and CDR2: MNHEY, SMNVEV (reference sequence). V lost 6 bases and J lost 8, with 19 bases in between. CDR3 sequence (DNA): TGTGCCAGCAGGACCCGGGGGGAGCGCCCGGAAGCTTTCTTT. Protein sequence: CASRTRGERPEAFF.

This clonotype occurred a few times. This chain connects TRBV7-9 to TRBJ1-2; D remains ambiguous. Trimming removed 8 bases at V and 0 bases at J, with 19 bases between. CDR1 SEHNR and CDR2 FQNEAQ come from the germline V gene (reference sequence). The CDR3 covers 16 residues. The CDR3 DNA follows: TGTGCCAGCGAAACCCTACAGTTACTCTCTAACTATGGCTACACCTTC. This codes for CASETLQLLSNYGYTF.

The chain recombines TRBV5-1 with TRBJ1-1, with D hard to call. The CDR3 is made up of 14 amino acids. V gave up 0 bases and J gave up 5 bases, with 11 bases separating them. From germline, CDR1 is SGHRS and CDR2 YFSETQ. Here the CDR3 reads CASSLDSLETEAFF. As DNA, the CDR3 is TGCGCCAGCAGCTTGGACAGTCTGGAGACTGAAGCTTTCTTT.